This paragraph covers one T cell receptor beta chain sequence. The clone's antigen remains unknown. No much larger clone is present one base from it, and per-base qualities are unavailable. This record belongs to a study of identical twins (dated by TCRdb to about 2016). A note on the overall study: The study deep-sequenced TCR alpha and beta repertoires from monozygotic twins, unrelated adults of various ages and cord blood to test whether fetal clonotypes persist. To rule out contamination, replicate twin experiments were performed at different times with different library preparation protocols. Overall study results and their limits: Fewer insertions were carried by abundant cord blood beta clonotypes; a weaker similar trend was observed in young adult naive repertoires, while no such trend was observed in memory repertoires. A weaker excess of twin sharing was found in beta out-of-frame sequences because the signal-to-noise ratio was lowered by fewer shared sequences. Because the same donors could not be followed over many years, conclusions were based on cross-sectional statistical analysis. In monozygotic twins, out-of-frame TCR alpha sharing was systematically underestimated by recombination models, although the models agreed with sharing between unrelated individuals. Out-of-frame TCR alpha sequences shared between twins showed an excess of low generation-probability sequences compared with coincidental sharing between unrelated individuals. Invariant T cells such as MAIT and iNKT could partly confound zero-insertion analyses, although diverse VJ usage argued against such confounding for most clonotypes.

Preparation of the library involved 5' RACE. Sequencing was carried out with an Illumina HiSeq 2000. A universal primer binding site was introduced by template switching, and a unique molecular identifier was present in the final cDNA, enabling accurate counting of TCR cDNA molecules. First-strand cDNA for TCR alpha and beta chains was synthesized from specific primers in the conserved constant-segment region. To control for contamination, every cDNA library was double barcoded, receiving both a SMART-Mk sample barcode and Illumina barcodes. Two successive PCR steps introduced TruSeq adapter sequences along with Illumina sample barcodes. TCR alpha and beta cDNA libraries were sequenced on the Illumina HiSeq platform with custom primers. The paper's data handling went like this. Raw reads were processed with MiGEC to extract unique molecular identifiers, and MiXCR was used to determine CDR3 positions. For each individual, recombination models were inferred using an EM algorithm with the repgenHMM and IGoR tools. The tcR package in R was used for shared clonotype analysis, with sharing normalized by the product of cloneset sizes. To study raw recombination without the effects of thymic and clonal selection, out-of-frame nonproductive sequences were analyzed. TCRdb reanalyzed the raw reads on its own, using fastp at Q25 for trimming and MiXCR for clone calling, and kept in-frame beta chains. Rows with a matching CDR3 protein are joined into one entry that keeps the most common DNA and genes. It is TCRdb's table, rather than the study itself, that gives the V and J calls and clone size. Here the sample has roughly 230,000 distinct CDR3 sequences; about 8.3% occur a single time. Together, the top ten hold roughly 3.1% of the sample.

Only healthy Caucasian donors were included. The twin cohort comprised three pairs of female monozygotic twins, all aged roughly 18 to 30 years. CD4+ and CD8+ T cell populations were isolated with positive isolation kits from Invitrogen. The CDR3 has 12 amino acids, counting the end cysteine and phenylalanine. Only CDR3 DNA is held: 36 bases, read in frame from base 1. The germline V gene specifies MNHNS as CDR1 and SASEGT as CDR2. Trimming costs V 2 bases and J 7 bases, and their ends lie 9 bases apart. This same sample was also part of a study on yellow fever vaccine responses in identical twins. The second publication reports: According to the authors, in identical twins the way T cells responded to vaccination appeared partly convergent and partly personalized. In identical twins, the study followed T cell clones that responded to the vaccine with precision.

Source material: CD8+ T cells sorted from blood. The clonotype originates from a woman aged 18-35 years in good health. This chain joins TRBV6-1 to TRBJ2-7, with the D gene not confidently named. The CDR3 corresponds to CASSETMPEQYF. The DNA reads TGTGCCAGCAGTGAAACGATGCCGGAGCAGTACTTC.